This is a list of T cell receptor beta chains from one sample in a study of beta chain features in type 1 diabetes. The protocol was immunoSEQ multiplex PCR, while the TCRdb copy is restricted to in-frame clones and leaves out a portion. The sample records hundreds of thousands of clones, over 12% being singletons. Sequencing was performed on naive CD4+ T cells from blood. These receptors originate from a man aged 18 to 30 with type 1 diabetes. CDR3s include the opening cysteine and the closing phenylalanine or tryptophan. Each record gives: CDR3 length, D gene, clone size, J gene, V gene, CDR3 protein, CDR3 DNA. The D gene is left open where the match is weak. Only some rows state a clone size, as once, few, many or a class for expanded clones.

len: 15; d_gene: TRBD2; abundance: -; j_gene: TRBJ2-7; v_gene: TRBV9; CDR3aa: CASSVDERGIYEQYF; CDR3nt: TGTGCCAGCAGCGTAGACGAGCGGGGGATATACGAGCAGTACTTC
len: 13; d_gene: -; abundance: few; j_gene: TRBJ2-5; v_gene: TRBV18; CDR3aa: CASSPLDAETQYF; CDR3nt: TGTGCCAGCTCACCTCTCGACGCGGAGACCCAGTACTTC
len: 14; d_gene: TRBD1; abundance: -; j_gene: TRBJ2-7; v_gene: TRBV5-6; CDR3aa: CASTWGQFGLEQYF; CDR3nt: TGTGCCAGCACCTGGGGACAGTTTGGGCTCGAGCAGTACTTC
len: 13; d_gene: TRBD1; abundance: -; j_gene: TRBJ2-1; v_gene: TRBV7-2; CDR3aa: CASSSQGVDEQFF; CDR3nt: TGTGCCAGCAGCTCACAGGGGGTTGATGAGCAGTTCTTC
len: 13; d_gene: -; abundance: few; j_gene: TRBJ1-1; v_gene: TRBV7-2; CDR3aa: CASSLYSTGQAFF; CDR3nt: TGTGCCAGCAGCTTATATTCGACAGGACAAGCTTTCTTT
len: 15; d_gene: -; abundance: few; j_gene: TRBJ2-2; v_gene: TRBV9; CDR3aa: CASSVNRATTGELFF; CDR3nt: TGTGCCAGCAGCGTAAACAGGGCTACCACCGGGGAGCTGTTTTTT
len: 16; d_gene: -; abundance: -; j_gene: TRBJ2-4; v_gene: TRBV30; CDR3aa: CAWSDHIGRPKNIQYF; CDR3nt: TGTGCCTGGAGTGACCATATTGGGCGGCCCAAAAACATTCAGTACTTC
len: 14; d_gene: TRBD1; abundance: few; j_gene: TRBJ1-2; v_gene: TRBV6-1; CDR3aa: CASSSTGGNYGYTF; CDR3nt: TGTGCCAGCAGCTCGACAGGGGGTAACTATGGCTACACCTTC
len: 17; d_gene: -; abundance: -; j_gene: TRBJ2-4; v_gene: TRBV21-1; CDR3aa: CASSSPETGRPKNIQYF; CDR3nt: TGTGCCAGCAGCAGCCCGGAGACAGGGAGACCCAAAAACATTCAGTACTTC
len: 15; d_gene: -; abundance: -; j_gene: TRBJ2-1; v_gene: TRBV14; CDR3aa: CASSQRSGLFNEQFF; CDR3nt: TGTGCCAGCAGCCAAAGGTCAGGACTCTTCAATGAGCAGTTCTTC
len: 13; d_gene: -; abundance: few; j_gene: TRBJ2-5; v_gene: TRBV30; CDR3aa: CAWSVQVQETQYF; CDR3nt: TGTGCCTGGAGTGTCCAAGTCCAAGAGACCCAGTACTTC
len: 13; d_gene: -; abundance: few; j_gene: TRBJ1-1; v_gene: TRBV30; CDR3aa: CALLPQTNTEAFF; CDR3nt: TGTGCCTTACTACCCCAGACGAACACTGAAGCTTTCTTT
len: 15; d_gene: TRBD1; abundance: -; j_gene: TRBJ2-1; v_gene: TRBV4-1; CDR3aa: CASSRGQGAHNEQFF; CDR3nt: TGCGCCAGCAGCCGGGGACAGGGGGCACACAATGAGCAGTTCTTC
len: 13; d_gene: TRBD1; abundance: -; j_gene: TRBJ2-5; v_gene: TRBV29-1; CDR3aa: CSTGTGMGETQYF; CDR3nt: TGCAGCACCGGGACAGGGATGGGAGAGACCCAGTACTTC
len: 13; d_gene: TRBD1; abundance: -; j_gene: TRBJ2-2; v_gene: TRBV29-1; CDR3aa: CSVDRQGLGELFF; CDR3nt: TGCAGCGTTGACAGACAGGGGCTCGGGGAGCTGTTTTTT
len: 14; d_gene: -; abundance: few; j_gene: TRBJ1-2; v_gene: TRBV19; CDR3aa: CASSNPGEDYGYTF; CDR3nt: TGTGCCAGTAGTAACCCCGGCGAGGACTATGGCTACACCTTC
len: 12; d_gene: -; abundance: -; j_gene: TRBJ1-3; v_gene: TRBV5-4; CDR3aa: CASSSDGNTIYF; CDR3nt: TGTGCCAGCAGCTCCGATGGAAACACCATATATTTT
len: 17; d_gene: TRBD2; abundance: -; j_gene: TRBJ2-7; v_gene: TRBV9; CDR3aa: CASSAGERTSLVYEQYF; CDR3nt: TGTGCCAGCAGCGCTGGGGAACGGACTAGCCTCGTCTACGAGCAGTACTTC
len: 18; d_gene: TRBD1; abundance: -; j_gene: TRBJ2-6; v_gene: TRBV7-2; CDR3aa: CASSFRGNARTGANVLTF; CDR3nt: TGTGCCAGCAGCTTCAGGGGGAACGCCCGTACTGGGGCCAACGTCCTGACTTTC
len: 14; d_gene: -; abundance: -; j_gene: TRBJ1-2; v_gene: TRBV19; CDR3aa: CASTIEEGYYGYTF; CDR3nt: TGTGCCAGTACTATAGAAGAGGGCTACTATGGCTACACCTTC
len: 14; d_gene: TRBD2; abundance: -; j_gene: TRBJ2-1; v_gene: TRBV11-2; CDR3aa: CASSLALAGREQFF; CDR3nt: TGTGCCAGCAGCTTAGCGCTAGCGGGGCGAGAGCAGTTCTTC
len: 14; d_gene: -; abundance: few; j_gene: TRBJ1-2; v_gene: TRBV18; CDR3aa: CASSPRDNNYGYTF; CDR3nt: TGTGCCAGCTCACCTCGGGACAACAACTATGGCTACACCTTC
len: 13; d_gene: TRBD1; abundance: few; j_gene: TRBJ1-2; v_gene: TRBV6-6; CDR3aa: CASSTGTEYGYTF; CDR3nt: TGTGCCAGCAGTACCGGGACAGAGTATGGCTACACCTTC
len: 13; d_gene: TRBD1; abundance: -; j_gene: TRBJ2-7; v_gene: TRBV7-9; CDR3aa: CASSLRQGPEQYF; CDR3nt: TGTGCCAGCAGCTTACGACAGGGCCCCGAGCAGTACTTC
len: 13; d_gene: TRBD1; abundance: -; j_gene: TRBJ1-2; v_gene: TRBV7-9; CDR3aa: CASSPQGAEGYTF; CDR3nt: TGTGCCAGCAGCCCACAGGGGGCTGAAGGCTACACCTTC
len: 16; d_gene: TRBD2; abundance: few; j_gene: TRBJ2-5; v_gene: TRBV13; CDR3aa: CASSRGLAGGRGTQYF; CDR3nt: TGTGCCAGCAGCCGGGGACTAGCGGGAGGCCGGGGGACCCAGTACTTC
len: 16; d_gene: -; abundance: few; j_gene: TRBJ2-7; v_gene: TRBV5-4; CDR3aa: CASSLAVAGATYEQYF; CDR3nt: TGTGCCAGCAGCTTGGCTGTGGCGGGGGCTACCTACGAGCAGTACTTC
len: 11; d_gene: -; abundance: -; j_gene: TRBJ2-1; v_gene: TRBV30; CDR3aa: CAWSGYNEQFF; CDR3nt: TGTGCCTGGAGTGGTTACAATGAGCAGTTCTTC
len: 13; d_gene: -; abundance: few; j_gene: TRBJ1-3; v_gene: TRBV7-2; CDR3aa: CASSLSTGNTIYF; CDR3nt: TGTGCCAGCAGCTTGTCAACTGGAAACACCATATATTTT
len: 12; d_gene: -; abundance: few; j_gene: TRBJ1-2; v_gene: TRBV28; CDR3aa: CASSLRSSGYTF; CDR3nt: TGTGCCAGCAGTTTGAGGAGTAGTGGCTACACCTTC
len: 14; d_gene: -; abundance: -; j_gene: TRBJ1-3; v_gene: TRBV6-1; CDR3aa: CASMPGAGGNTIYF; CDR3nt: TGTGCCAGCATGCCCGGCGCCGGGGGAAACACCATATATTTT
len: 12; d_gene: -; abundance: -; j_gene: TRBJ1-1; v_gene: TRBV30; CDR3aa: CALKGSYTEAFF; CDR3nt: TGTGCCTTGAAGGGGTCCTACACTGAAGCTTTCTTT
len: 11; d_gene: -; abundance: -; j_gene: TRBJ1-2; v_gene: TRBV30; CDR3aa: CAWDSPYGYTF; CDR3nt: TGTGCCTGGGACAGCCCCTATGGCTACACCTTC
len: 15; d_gene: TRBD2; abundance: few; j_gene: TRBJ2-3; v_gene: TRBV28; CDR3aa: CASSLTSAGTDTQYF; CDR3nt: TGTGCCAGCAGTTTAACTAGCGCTGGCACAGATACGCAGTATTTT
len: 16; d_gene: TRBD2; abundance: few; j_gene: TRBJ2-5; v_gene: TRBV12-5; CDR3aa: CASGLGLAGTQETQYF; CDR3nt: TGTGCTAGTGGCCTAGGACTAGCGGGAACCCAAGAGACCCAGTACTTC
len: 15; d_gene: TRBD1; abundance: -; j_gene: TRBJ2-7; v_gene: TRBV5-1; CDR3aa: CASSWTPGGTYEQYF; CDR3nt: TGCGCCAGCAGTTGGACCCCAGGGGGAACCTACGAGCAGTACTTC
len: 14; d_gene: -; abundance: few; j_gene: TRBJ2-2; v_gene: TRBV10-3; CDR3aa: CAISGQAGTGELFF; CDR3nt: TGTGCCATCAGTGGACAGGCGGGAACCGGGGAGCTGTTTTTT
len: 13; d_gene: TRBD1; abundance: -; j_gene: TRBJ1-2; v_gene: TRBV2; CDR3aa: CASSEDRGHGYTF; CDR3nt: TGTGCCAGCAGTGAAGACAGGGGGCACGGCTACACCTTC
len: 16; d_gene: -; abundance: -; j_gene: TRBJ2-7; v_gene: TRBV19; CDR3aa: CASNDTRPTLNYEQYF; CDR3nt: TGTGCCAGTAATGACACCCGTCCGACTTTAAACTACGAGCAGTACTTC
len: 14; d_gene: -; abundance: few; j_gene: TRBJ1-6; v_gene: TRBV9; CDR3aa: CASSPVERGSPLHF; CDR3nt: TGTGCCAGCAGCCCAGTGGAAAGAGGGTCACCCCTCCACTTT
len: 14; d_gene: TRBD1; abundance: few; j_gene: TRBJ2-5; v_gene: TRBV6-1; CDR3aa: CASRLQGAQETQYF; CDR3nt: TGTGCCAGCAGGCTACAGGGGGCCCAAGAGACCCAGTACTTC
len: 14; d_gene: -; abundance: -; j_gene: TRBJ1-3; v_gene: TRBV30; CDR3aa: CAWSVGGSGNTIYF; CDR3nt: TGTGCCTGGAGTGTTGGGGGGAGCGGAAACACCATATATTTT
len: 12; d_gene: -; abundance: few; j_gene: TRBJ1-5; v_gene: TRBV30; CDR3aa: CASGAGIQPQHF; CDR3nt: TGTGCCTCCGGGGCGGGAATTCAGCCCCAGCATTTT
len: 10; d_gene: -; abundance: many; j_gene: TRBJ2-7; v_gene: TRBV10-3; CDR3aa: CAIGSYEQYF; CDR3nt: TGTGCCATCGGTTCCTACGAGCAGTACTTC
len: 11; d_gene: -; abundance: -; j_gene: TRBJ2-3; v_gene: TRBV25-1; CDR3aa: CASSEGDTQYF; CDR3nt: TGTGCCAGCAGTGAGGGTGATACGCAGTATTTT
len: 15; d_gene: TRBD2; abundance: few; j_gene: TRBJ2-7; v_gene: TRBV7-9; CDR3aa: CASSPSSGASYEQYF; CDR3nt: TGTGCCAGCAGCCCATCTAGCGGGGCCTCCTACGAGCAGTACTTC